These 32 T cell receptor beta chains came from one sample sequenced in a study of shared clonotypes between healthy human individuals (dated by TCRdb to about 2020). Library preparation employed the immunoSEQ multiplex PCR assay. This immuneACCESS table, as held by TCRdb, lists in-frame sequences with V and J called but not all clones. Of the missing ones, under half trace to an unresolved V gene in checked studies; the others have no known cause. This sample holds some 2 million clones; about 95% were observed only once. Around 0.13% of the sample is in the top ten clones. The material sequenced was naive CD4+ T cells sorted from blood. According to the study, the label for this sample's cell subset or site signals: CD45RA+ positively selected. The receptors were sampled from a man between 18 and 35 years old in good health.

The V call is TRBV6-1, the J call TRBJ1-5, with 8 bases aligning to TRBD1. V trimming: 5 bases; J trimming: 6 bases; junction bases outside the gene matches: 6. CDR1 MNHNS and CDR2 SASEGT come from the germline V gene. The CDR3 is 14 residues long. The CDR3 loop reads CASSPRTGPQPQHF. In DNA, the CDR3 is TGTGCCAGCAGTCCACGGACAGGGCCTCAGCCCCAGCATTTT.

The rearrangement links TRBV6-6 to TRBJ2-1; D possibly corresponds to TRBD2 (6 bases). Trimming took 0 bases from V and 8 from J, leaving 17 bases between them. This CDR3 comprises 16 residues. Germline CDR1 reads MNHNY; CDR2 reads SVGAGI (reference sequence). This CDR3 reads CASSYSNGGLVYEQFF. The CDR3 DNA sequence: TGTGCCAGCAGTTACTCGAATGGGGGGTTGGTCTATGAGCAGTTCTTC.

V and J are TRBV19 and TRBJ1-2; D call uncertain. Germline V lookup: CDR1 LNHDA, CDR2 SQIVND (reference sequence). This CDR3 comprises 19 residues. Between the trimmed V and J ends, which lost 1 base and 4 bases, there was a span of 25 bases. The CDR3: CASSIGFAASAQLIYGYTF. The CDR3 DNA sequence: TGTGCCAGTAGTATAGGGTTCGCTGCGTCAGCTCAGCTCATCTATGGCTACACCTTC.

As for this clone: A much larger clone differs from this one at a single base, so this may be a read error. Other DNA sequences within the sample encode an identical CDR3. The J gene is TRBJ1-1, the V gene TRBV18, with unresolved D. Trimming removed 3 bases at V and 1 base at J, with 3 bases between. Germline V gene lookup returns CDR1 KGHSH and CDR2 LQKENI. This CDR3 is built from 12 residues. The CDR3 loop is CASSPGNTEAFF. The CDR3 DNA is TGTGCCAGCTCACCTGGGAACACTGAAGCTTTCTTT. The complete variable domain, with remaining parts taken from reference TRBV18 and TRBJ1-1, reads NAGVMQNPRHLVRRRGQEARLRCSPMKGHSHVYWYRQLPEEGLKFMVYLQKENIIDESGMPKERFSAEFPKEGPSILRIQQVVRGDSAAYFCASSPGNTEAFFGQGTRLTVV.

The CDR3 DNA sequence: TGTGCCAGCAGCTTGGGGCGGAGCTCCTACAATGAGCAGTTCTTC. Translation: CASSLGRSSYNEQFF. This sequence joins TRBV11-3 and TRBJ2-1; possible D gene TRBD1, 5 bases. This CDR3 is 15 amino acids long. Trimming stripped 3 bases from V and 0 bases from J, with 9 bases between. Germline-derived CDR1 and CDR2 are SGHNT and YENEEA.

This clone showed up just once. The chain links TRBV19 to TRBJ2-3; 10 bases fit TRBD2. Germline V gene data show CDR1 as LNHDA and CDR2 as SQIVND (reference sequence). The CDR3 length is 15 residues. Trimming took 8 bases from V and 2 from J; bases not matched to a gene: 7. The CDR3 spells CASAGTSAPTDTQYF. Written as DNA, the CDR3 is TGTGCCAGTGCCGGGACTAGCGCCCCCACAGATACGCAGTATTTT. The complete variable domain, with remaining parts taken from reference TRBV19 and TRBJ2-3, reads DGGITQSPKYLFRKEGQNVTLSCEQNLNHDAMYWYRQDPGQGLRLIYYSQIVNDFQKGDIAEGYSVSREKKESFPLTVTSAQKNPTAFYLCASAGTSAPTDTQYFGPGTRLTVL.

V usage is TRBV27 and J usage is TRBJ1-3; a weak D match, TRBD1 (5 bases). The ends were cut back, 8 bases at V and 0 bases at J, with 14 bases in the middle. CDR1 is MNHEY and CDR2 is SMNVEV in the germline V gene (reference sequence). The CDR3 has 15 amino acids. CDR3 coding DNA: TGTGCCAGCCGACGGGACGGAGTCTCTGGAAACACCATATATTTT. This encodes CASRRDGVSGNTIYF.

As to this clone: Other DNA sequences in this sample translate to the same CDR3. The gene calls are TRBV5-1 and TRBJ2-1; no clear D. Germline V gene sequence: CDR1 SGHRS, CDR2 YFSETQ. V lost 2 bases, J lost 5 bases, and 2 bases lay in between. The CDR3 is 11 residues long. The CDR3 loop reads CASSFNNEQFF. The DNA of the CDR3 is TGCGCCAGCAGCTTTAACAATGAGCAGTTCTTC.

The J gene is TRBJ2-1, the V gene TRBV28; D is unclear. The CDR3 totals 12 residues. Germline V gene sequence: CDR1 MDHEN, CDR2 SYDVKM. Trimming left V 2 bases short and J 10 bases short, with 9 bases between. CDR3 nucleotides: TGTGCCAGCAGTTTAAGAATTACAGAGCAGTTCTTC. This encodes CASSLRITEQFF.

The gene calls are TRBV4-3 and TRBJ1-6, with 9 bases that match TRBD1. This CDR3 comprises 14 residues. Germline lookup yields CDR1 LGHNA and CDR2 YSLEER. V dropped 5 bases and J dropped 10; count of bases not matched to a gene: 6. CDR3 sequence (DNA): TGCGCCAGCAGCTCGGGACAGGGAGGGTCACCCCTCCACTTT. Protein: CASSSGQGGSPLHF.

This chain uses TRBV6-5 with TRBJ2-7, with D perhaps given as TRBD1 or TRBD2 (5 bases each). CDR3 length equals 15 residues. Looked up from germline, CDR1 is MNHEY and CDR2 is SVGAGI. Trimming took off 4 bases at V and 3 bases at J, with 16 bases between the two ends. The CDR3 region is CASSSTGTAIYEQYF. CDR3 in DNA: TGTGCCAGCAGTTCTACCGGGACGGCGATCTACGAGCAGTACTTC.

The V gene is TRBV5-1, the J gene TRBJ2-3; D call uncertain. Germline V gene data show CDR1 as SGHRS and CDR2 as YFSETQ. Trimming left V 4 bases short and J 0 bases short, with 9 bases between. The CDR3 sequence is 14 residues long. The CDR3 here is CASSHGRSTDTQYF. Here the CDR3 DNA reads TGCGCCAGCAGCCACGGACGCAGCACAGATACGCAGTATTTT.

This chain links TRBV5-1 with TRBJ2-1, with D unclear. Germline V gene lookup returns CDR1 SGHRS and CDR2 YFSETQ. The V end was cut by 0 bases, the J end by 2 bases, with 9 bases between. The CDR3 spans 15 residues. The CDR3 nucleotides read TGCGCCAGCAGCTTGGCGTCAGTAGCCTACAATGAGCAGTTCTTC. It translates to CASSLASVAYNEQFF.

This clone was found once. The chain uses TRBV6-5 and TRBJ1-1, with a tentative D call TRBD1 (5 bases). The CDR3 runs to 14 residues. V was pared by 5 bases and J by 5 bases, with 15 bases between. Germline V gene sequence: CDR1 MNHEY, CDR2 SVGAGI. CDR3 sequence (DNA): TGTGCCAGCAGTCTTTTTTCGGGGGGAACTGAAGCTTTCTTT. Amino acids: CASSLFSGGTEAFF.

The rearrangement uses TRBV10-3 and TRBJ2-3; D might be TRBD2 (6 bases). Per the germline V gene, CDR1 is ENHRY and CDR2 is SYGVKD. The CDR3 has 13 amino acids. Deletions cut 7 bases from V and 2 bases from J, with 10 bases between. CDR3: CAITGENTDTQYF. The CDR3 nucleotides are TGTGCCATCACGGGGGAGAACACAGATACGCAGTATTTT.

CDR3 sequence: CASSESFSYEQYF. As DNA, the CDR3 is TGTGCCAGCAGTGAGTCCTTCTCCTACGAGCAGTACTTC. This chain links TRBV2 with TRBJ2-7; D call uncertain. V was clipped by 3 bases and J by 0 bases, with 6 bases between them. The length of the CDR3 is 13 residues. Germline V gene data show CDR1 as SNHLY and CDR2 as FYNNEI.

V usage is TRBV6-6 and J usage is TRBJ2-4; possibly TRBD2 for D (5 bases). This CDR3 region has 15 residues. Looked up from germline, CDR1 is MNHNY and CDR2 is SVGAGI (reference sequence). V was trimmed by 0 bases and J by 7 bases, leaving 13 bases between them. The CDR3 bases are TGTGCCAGCAGTTACTCGACTACTCCAGCGAACATTCAGTACTTC. Encoded protein: CASSYSTTPANIQYF.

The chain combines TRBV19 with TRBJ2-5, with D perhaps TRBD2 (5 bases). V lost 3 bases to trimming and J lost 9 bases, with 17 bases between them. The CDR3 spans 14 residues. The germline CDR1 and CDR2 sequences are LNHDA and SQIVND (reference sequence). CDR3 DNA: TGTGCCAGTAGTATGCCCCCCCGGGGTGAAGCCCAGTACTTC. Protein sequence: CASSMPPRGEAQYF. The variable domain in full, completed from reference TRBV19 and TRBJ2-5, reads DGGITQSPKYLFRKEGQNVTLSCEQNLNHDAMYWYRQDPGQGLRLIYYSQIVNDFQKGDIAEGYSVSREKKESFPLTVTSAQKNPTAFYLCASSMPPRGEAQYFGPGTRLLVL.

This chain connects TRBV5-1 to TRBJ2-7; D is uncertain. This CDR3 is built from 16 residues. CDR1 and CDR2 (germline): SGHRS, YFSETQ. V was clipped by 1 base and J by 4 bases, with 18 bases between them. CDR3 nucleotides: TGCGCCAGCAGCTTGACGCCTGGTGGGATCCCTTACGAGCAGTACTTC. The encoded protein is CASSLTPGGIPYEQYF.

The V gene is TRBV5-1, the J gene TRBJ1-1, with TRBD1 identical over 10 bases. The germline gives CDR1 SGHRS, CDR2 YFSETQ. Unmatched junction bases numbered 8, after V lost 4 bases and J lost 2 bases. CDR3 size: 16 residues. CDR3 bases: TGCGCCAGCAGCGCAGCCCCGACAGGGGGCAACACTGAAGCTTTCTTT. Its translation: CASSAAPTGGNTEAFF.

The chain combines TRBV28 with TRBJ1-5; D may be TRBD1 (6 bases). Between the trimmed V and J ends, which lost 5 bases and 1 base, there was a span of 12 bases. The CDR3 consists of 15 residues. CDR1 is MDHEN and CDR2 is SYDVKM in the germline V gene. The CDR3 spells CASSPLDRSNQPQHF. DNA of the CDR3: TGTGCCAGCAGTCCCCTCGACAGGAGCAATCAGCCCCAGCATTTT. The variable domain in full, with the rest retrieved from reference TRBV28 and TRBJ1-5, is DVKVTQSSRYLVKRTGEKVFLECVQDMDHENMFWYRQDPGLGLRLIYFSYDVKMKEKGDIPEGYSVSREKKERFSLILESASTNQTSMYLCASSPLDRSNQPQHFGDGTRLSIL.

The genes are TRBV5-4 and TRBJ2-5; D not certain. Germline V CDR1 and CDR2: SGHNT, YYREEE (reference sequence). The ends were cut back, 0 bases at V and 5 bases at J, with 14 bases in the middle. The CDR3 is 15 amino acids. The CDR3 protein is CASSLELQERETQYF. In nucleotides, the CDR3 is TGTGCCAGCAGCTTGGAACTCCAGGAGAGGGAGACCCAGTACTTC.

The CDR3 nucleotides are TGTGCCATCGACTCGGCAGGGATCTCTGGAAACACCATATATTTT. This translates into CAIDSAGISGNTIYF. The chain uses TRBV10-3 and TRBJ1-3; TRBD1 might be the D (5 bases). Germline assignment: CDR1 ENHRY and CDR2 SYGVKD. This CDR3 has 15 residues. V was trimmed by 8 bases and J by 0 bases, leaving 14 bases between them.

The table lists this clone with many counts. The chain links TRBV16 to TRBJ1-6; D is uncertain. This CDR3 comprises 12 residues. The germline V and J ends were trimmed by 3 bases and 6 bases, with 3 bases remaining between them. Per the germline V gene, CDR1 is KGHSY and CDR2 is FQNENV. Here the CDR3 DNA reads TGTGCCAGCAGCCACCTTAATTCACCCCTCCACTTT. As protein: CASSHLNSPLHF.

The rearrangement joins TRBV27 to TRBJ2-1; 11 bases agree with TRBD2. The CDR3 is 16 amino acids. J was trimmed by 4 bases and V by 7 bases; bases with no gene match: 9. Germline V lookup: CDR1 MNHEY, CDR2 SMNVEV (reference sequence). This CDR3 is CASTEKLAGVYNEQFF. In DNA, the CDR3 is TGTGCCAGCACGGAAAAACTAGCGGGAGTGTACAATGAGCAGTTCTTC.

This clone was observed a single time. The chain couples TRBV5-1 to TRBJ2-1, with a possible D match to TRBD2 (5 bases). Trimming pared 4 bases from V and 7 bases from J, leaving 18 bases between. The length of the CDR3 is 15 residues. CDR1 is SGHRS and CDR2 is YFSETQ in the germline V gene. CDR3 protein: CASSRVEGASNEQFF. The CDR3 nucleotides are TGCGCCAGCAGCCGGGTTGAGGGCGCCTCTAATGAGCAGTTCTTC.

The chain links TRBV4-1 to TRBJ1-5; D is uncertain. The CDR3 has 17 residues. Trimming left V 4 bases short and J 0 bases short, with 16 bases between. The V gene's germline CDR1 is MGHRA and CDR2 YSYEKL. Here the CDR3 DNA reads TGCGCCAGCAGCCCCGATTCCACCCTCTATAGCAATCAGCCCCAGCATTTT. Protein: CASSPDSTLYSNQPQHF.

The V gene is TRBV5-1, the J gene TRBJ2-5; D is undetermined. V was shortened by 3 bases and J by 6 bases, with 18 bases between the two germline ends. The CDR3 has 15 residues. The germline CDR1 and CDR2 sequences are SGHRS and YFSETQ. CDR3: CASSSQLTTGKTQYF. CDR3 in DNA: TGCGCCAGCAGCTCACAGCTTACGACGGGCAAGACCCAGTACTTC.

A remark on this clone: A read error is possible here, since a much larger clone lies one base away. The V call is TRBV19, the J call TRBJ1-2; no clear D. The CDR3 sequence is 13 residues long. The germline CDR1 and CDR2 sequences are LNHDA and SQIVND (reference sequence). CDR3 sequence (DNA): TGTGCCAGTAGTATAGAAGGACCGTATGGCTACGCCTTC. The encoded protein is CASSIEGPYGYAF.

On this clone: The junction does not match germline at one end; this may be a read error. This rearrangement joins TRBV7-7 to TRBJ2-5, with 8 positions matching TRBD1. CDR1 SSHAT and CDR2 FNYEAQ come from the germline V gene (reference sequence). The CDR3 spans 14 residues. CDR3 amino acids: CASSSTGGGETQYF. As DNA, the CDR3 is TGTGCTAGCAGCTCAACAGGGGGAGGAGAGACCCAGTACTTC.

This clone was seen only once. The chain carries TRBV21-1 and TRBJ1-1. TRBV21-1 is labeled a pseudogene. The CDR3 loop spans 13 amino acids. CDR3 coding DNA: TGTGCCAGCAGCAAATCCCGGGACGTTACAGCTTTCTTT. Translation gives CASSKSRDVTAFF.

As to this clone: One end of the junction is discordant with germline, which a read error may explain. The V gene is TRBV6-5, the J gene TRBJ1-2, with no clear D. Germline assignment: CDR1 MNHEY and CDR2 SVGAGI. This CDR3 contains 13 residues. The CDR3 spells CASSLGSSVLSHF. CDR3 sequence (DNA): TGTGCCAGCAGTTTGGGGAGTTCGGTCCTATCCCACTTC.